Listed below are T cell receptor beta chains from one sample, sequenced in a study of response to subunit inactivated influenza vaccine. TCRdb itself ran the RT-PCR reads through MiXCR, one entry per CDR3 protein. The top ten hold 11% of the sample, which has roughly 650,000 distinct CDR3 sequences, approximately 15% seen once. The material was PBMCs from blood, obtained about 12 days after vaccination. All receptors derive from a man over 45 who received an inactivated influenza vaccine. Each CDR3 is given with its conserved first and last residue. Fields, in order: J gene, V gene, CDR3 protein.

TRBJ2-2	TRBV28	CASSTLGVPGHTGELFF
TRBJ2-7	TRBV9	CASSVGWGLNEQYF
TRBJ2-2	TRBV6-5	CASSYSRQTGELFF
TRBJ1-5	TRBV20-1	CSARDDSGNQPQHF
TRBJ1-2	TRBV5-1	CASSWTGTADGYTF
TRBJ1-2	TRBV14	CASSQESSYGYTF
TRBJ2-3	TRBV6-1	CASSDPFLTTDTQYF
TRBJ2-2	TRBV12-5	CASGLALGGNPLPNTGELFF
TRBJ2-1	TRBV18	CASSQATGLAAYNEQFF
TRBJ2-5	TRBV7-2	CASSPRTGLGRETQYF
TRBJ2-7	TRBV7-8	CASSLGTGTSKQYF
TRBJ1-2	TRBV29-1	CSVASQNGYTF
TRBJ2-2	TRBV7-2	CASSSSSNRAVSGELFF
TRBJ2-2	TRBV7-9	CASSARSQGPGELFF
TRBJ1-1	TRBV12-3/TRBV12-4	CASTDTGQGNSEAFF
TRBJ2-3	TRBV4-3	CASSQVGAMGDTQYF
TRBJ2-7	TRBV5-5	CASSRWTYEQYF
TRBJ1-2	TRBV10-3	CAISAGRTGENYGYTF
TRBJ1-2	TRBV12-3/TRBV12-4	CASSLWTAYGYTF
TRBJ1-3	TRBV28	CASSPPGQGSGNTIYF
TRBJ2-7	TRBV7-9	CASRPDRALSYEQYF
TRBJ1-2	TRBV20-1	CSARDGTGGYGYTF
TRBJ1-2	TRBV7-6	CASSLRGSYDYTF
TRBJ2-5	TRBV6-5	CASSYGGQGWETQYF
TRBJ2-5	TRBV20-1	CSPWGPQETQYF
TRBJ2-5	TRBV6-1	CASSRIQLTGDETQYF
TRBJ2-7	TRBV7-2	CASSLVSRTYEQYF
TRBJ2-4	TRBV14	CASSQGRGLPKNIQYF
TRBJ2-7	TRBV10-2	CASSKEGTAYEQYF
TRBJ2-7	TRBV6-5	CASSYGTSGRAIHEQYF
TRBJ2-7	TRBV5-1	CASSYGQIYEQYF
TRBJ2-5	TRBV12-3/TRBV12-4	CASREGTGETQYF
TRBJ2-3	TRBV6-2/TRBV6-3	CASSWRLARGQYF
TRBJ1-4	TRBV27	CASSEGMRGRYNEKLFF
TRBJ1-2	TRBV5-1	CASSLATPPTTGGYYGYTF
TRBJ2-3	TRBV4-2	CASSSVSGADTQYF
TRBJ2-1	TRBV6-2/TRBV6-3	CASIGSGGRPSSYNEQFF
TRBJ2-7	TRBV27	CASSPGTGTTYEQYF
TRBJ2-7	TRBV12-3/TRBV12-4	CASSSGLAGALDEQYF
TRBJ1-5	TRBV4-3	CASSQVFGVGQPQHF
TRBJ1-5	TRBV4-1	CASSPVGGASNQPQHF
TRBJ2-1	TRBV3-1	CASSQDSTSLSSYNEQFF
TRBJ2-3	TRBV18	CASSSQGVGTDTQYF
TRBJ2-1	TRBV5-1	CASSLEGITYGNEQFF
TRBJ1-4	TRBV7-9	CASSLAWRGATNEKLFF
TRBJ2-3	TRBV21-1	CASSTRASSGGGVDTQYF
TRBJ2-1	TRBV20-1	CSAKSGRTLDEQFF
TRBJ2-5	TRBV7-8	CASSLHLAGQETQYF